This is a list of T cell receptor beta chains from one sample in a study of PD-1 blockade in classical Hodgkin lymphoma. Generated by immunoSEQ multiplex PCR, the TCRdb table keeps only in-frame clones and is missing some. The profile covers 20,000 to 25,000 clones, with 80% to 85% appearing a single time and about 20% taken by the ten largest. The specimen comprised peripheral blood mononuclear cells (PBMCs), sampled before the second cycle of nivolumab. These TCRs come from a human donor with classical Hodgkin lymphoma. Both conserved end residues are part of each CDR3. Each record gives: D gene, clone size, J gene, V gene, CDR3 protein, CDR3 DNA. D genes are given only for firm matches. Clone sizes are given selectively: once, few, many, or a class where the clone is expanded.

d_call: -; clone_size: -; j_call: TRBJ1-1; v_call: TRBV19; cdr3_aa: CASSIRRGSGNTEAFF; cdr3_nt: TGTGCCAGTAGTATACGCAGGGGTAGCGGGAACACTGAAGCTTTCTTT
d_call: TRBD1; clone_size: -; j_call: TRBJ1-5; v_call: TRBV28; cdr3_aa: CASRLRDRGQDQPQHF; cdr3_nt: TGTGCCAGCAGGTTACGGGACAGGGGGCAAGATCAGCCCCAGCATTTT
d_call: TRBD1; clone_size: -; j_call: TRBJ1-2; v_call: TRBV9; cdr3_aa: CASSQTGDYGYTF; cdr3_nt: TGTGCCAGCAGCCAGACAGGGGACTATGGCTACACCTTC
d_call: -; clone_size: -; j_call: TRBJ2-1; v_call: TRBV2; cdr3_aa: CASSLQGLRDNEQFF; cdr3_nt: TGTGCCAGCAGCCTACAGGGTCTAAGGGACAATGAGCAGTTCTTC
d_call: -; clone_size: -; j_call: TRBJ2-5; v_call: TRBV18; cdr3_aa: CASSASGAQETQYF; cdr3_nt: TGTGCCAGCTCCGCATCGGGGGCCCAAGAGACCCAGTACTTC
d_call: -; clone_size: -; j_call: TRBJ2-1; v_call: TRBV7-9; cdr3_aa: CASSLDSVGEQFF; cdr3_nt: TGTGCCAGCAGCTTAGATTCGGTAGGTGAGCAGTTCTTC
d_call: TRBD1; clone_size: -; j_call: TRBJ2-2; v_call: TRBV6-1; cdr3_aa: CASSERNVGGQAGELFF; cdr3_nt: TGTGCCAGCAGTGAAAGGAACGTGGGCGGACAGGCCGGGGAGCTGTTTTTT
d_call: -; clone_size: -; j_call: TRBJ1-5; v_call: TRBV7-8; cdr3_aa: CASSLWGGQPQHF; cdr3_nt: TGTGCCAGCAGCCTTTGGGGGGGACAGCCCCAGCATTTT
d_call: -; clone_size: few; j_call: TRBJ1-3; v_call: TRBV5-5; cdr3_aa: CASSPLTDGNTIYF; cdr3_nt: TGTGCCAGCAGCCCCCTGACAGACGGAAACACCATATATTTT
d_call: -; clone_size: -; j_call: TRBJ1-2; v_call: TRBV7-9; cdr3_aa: CASSSRGYTF; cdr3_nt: TGTGCCAGCAGCTCTCGAGGCTACACCTTC
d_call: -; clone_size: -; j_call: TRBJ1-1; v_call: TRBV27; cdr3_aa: CASSRTWDTEAFF; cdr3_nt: TGTGCCAGCAGTAGGACGTGGGACACTGAAGCTTTCTTT
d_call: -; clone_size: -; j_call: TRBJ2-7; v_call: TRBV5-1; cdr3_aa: CASNLDGNSYEQYF; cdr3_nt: TGCGCCAGCAACTTGGACGGGAACTCCTACGAGCAGTACTTC
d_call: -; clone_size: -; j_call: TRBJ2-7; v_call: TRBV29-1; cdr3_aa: CSVGSSYEQYF; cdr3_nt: TGCAGCGTTGGGAGTTCTTACGAGCAGTACTTC
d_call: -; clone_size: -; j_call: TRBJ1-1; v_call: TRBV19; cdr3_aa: CASIANTEAFF; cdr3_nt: TGTGCCAGTATTGCGAACACTGAAGCTTTCTTT